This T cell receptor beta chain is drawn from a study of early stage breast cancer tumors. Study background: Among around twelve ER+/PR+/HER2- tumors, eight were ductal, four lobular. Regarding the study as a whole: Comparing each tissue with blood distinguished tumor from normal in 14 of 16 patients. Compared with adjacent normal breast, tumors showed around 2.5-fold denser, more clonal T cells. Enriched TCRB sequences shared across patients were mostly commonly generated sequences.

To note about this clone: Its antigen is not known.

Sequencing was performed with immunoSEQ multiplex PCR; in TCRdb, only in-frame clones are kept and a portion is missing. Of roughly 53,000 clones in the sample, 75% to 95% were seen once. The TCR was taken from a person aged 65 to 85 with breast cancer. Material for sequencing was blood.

The CDR3 DNA is TGTGCCAGCAGACGGAGTGTACTTAGTGAAAAACTGTTTTTT. Its translation is CASRRSVLSEKLFF. The chain combines TRBV6-5 with TRBJ1-4; D unclear. V was cut by 6 bases and J by 7 bases, with 15 bases left in between. Per the germline V gene, CDR1 is MNHEY and CDR2 is SVGAGI. This CDR3 spans 14 amino acids.